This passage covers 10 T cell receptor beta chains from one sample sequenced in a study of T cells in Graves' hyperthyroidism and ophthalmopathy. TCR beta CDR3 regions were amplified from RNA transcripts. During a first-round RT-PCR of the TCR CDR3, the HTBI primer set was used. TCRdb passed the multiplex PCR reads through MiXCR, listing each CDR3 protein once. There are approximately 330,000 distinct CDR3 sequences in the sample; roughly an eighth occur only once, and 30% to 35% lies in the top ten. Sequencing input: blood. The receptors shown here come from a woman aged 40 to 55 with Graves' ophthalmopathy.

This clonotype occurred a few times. The CDR3 DNA sequence: TGCAGCGTTGAAAGTCCCGGCGAGCACGAGCAGTACTTC. Its protein is CSVESPGEHEQYF. This chain connects TRBV29-1 to TRBJ2-7; the D is unclear. The CDR3 extends over 13 amino acids. V was pared by 2 bases and J by 5 bases, with 13 bases between. Germline loops: CDR1 SQVTM, CDR2 ANQGSEA.

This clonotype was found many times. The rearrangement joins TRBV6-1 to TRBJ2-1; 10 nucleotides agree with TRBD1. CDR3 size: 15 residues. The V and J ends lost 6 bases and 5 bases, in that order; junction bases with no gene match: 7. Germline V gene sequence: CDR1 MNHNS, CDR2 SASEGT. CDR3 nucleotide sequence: TGTGCCAGCAGCCCTCGGGACAGGGGCCACAATGAGCAGTTCTTC. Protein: CASSPRDRGHNEQFF.

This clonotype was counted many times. CDR3: CASSLRTNEKLFF. CDR3 in DNA: TGTGCCAGCAGTTTACGAACTAATGAAAAACTGTTTTTT. The rearrangement joins TRBV27 to TRBJ1-4; D unclear. Trimming cost V 2 bases and J 1 base, with 2 bases left between them. Germline V gene data show CDR1 as MNHEY and CDR2 as SMNVEV (reference sequence). The CDR3 has 13 amino acids.

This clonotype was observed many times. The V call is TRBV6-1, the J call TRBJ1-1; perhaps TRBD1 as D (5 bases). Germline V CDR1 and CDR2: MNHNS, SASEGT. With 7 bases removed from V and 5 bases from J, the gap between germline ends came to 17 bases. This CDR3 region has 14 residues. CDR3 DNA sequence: TGTGCCAGCATAGGGGCGGCAGGGATGACTGAAGCTTTCTTT. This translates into CASIGAAGMTEAFF.

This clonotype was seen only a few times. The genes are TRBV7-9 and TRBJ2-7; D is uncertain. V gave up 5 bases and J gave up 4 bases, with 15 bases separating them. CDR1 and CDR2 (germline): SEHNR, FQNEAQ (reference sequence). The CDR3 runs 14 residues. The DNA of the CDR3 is TGTGCCAGCAGCCTAGTACGGCGGCCTTACGAGCAGTACTTC. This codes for CASSLVRRPYEQYF.

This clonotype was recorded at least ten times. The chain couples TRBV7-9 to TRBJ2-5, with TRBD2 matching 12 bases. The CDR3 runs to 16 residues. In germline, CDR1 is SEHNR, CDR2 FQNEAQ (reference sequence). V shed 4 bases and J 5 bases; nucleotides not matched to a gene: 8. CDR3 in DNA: TGTGCCAGCAGCTCGTTCGCTAGCGGGGGGGCCGAGACCCAGTACTTC. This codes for CASSSFASGGAETQYF.

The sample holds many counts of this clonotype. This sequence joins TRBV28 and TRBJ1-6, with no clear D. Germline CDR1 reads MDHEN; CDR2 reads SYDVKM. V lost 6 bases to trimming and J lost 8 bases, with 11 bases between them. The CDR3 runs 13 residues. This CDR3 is CASSLISHSPLHF. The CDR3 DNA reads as TGTGCCAGCAGCCTGATAAGTCATTCACCCCTCCACTTT. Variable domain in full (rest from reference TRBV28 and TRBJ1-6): DVKVTQSSRYLVKRTGEKVFLECVQDMDHENMFWYRQDPGLGLRLIYFSYDVKMKEKGDIPEGYSVSREKKERFSLILESASTNQTSMYLCASSLISHSPLHFGNGTRLTVT.

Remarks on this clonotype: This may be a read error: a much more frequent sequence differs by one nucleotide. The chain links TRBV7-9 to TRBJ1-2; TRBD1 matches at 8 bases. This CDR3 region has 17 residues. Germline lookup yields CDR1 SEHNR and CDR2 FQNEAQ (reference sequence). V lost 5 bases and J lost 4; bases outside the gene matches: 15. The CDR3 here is CASSVPPGQETLYGYTF. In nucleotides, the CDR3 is TGTGCCAGCAGCGTACCACCGGGACAGGAGACCCTCTATGGCTACACCTTC. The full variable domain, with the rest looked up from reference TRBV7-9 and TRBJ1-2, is DTGVSQNPRHKITKRGQNVTFRCDPISEHNRLYWYRQTLGQGPEFLTYFQNEAQLEKSRLLSDRFSAERPKGSFSTLEIQRTEQGDSAMYLCASSVPPGQETLYGYTFGSGTRLTVV.

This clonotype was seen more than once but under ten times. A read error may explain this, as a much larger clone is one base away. The CDR3 here is CAWSPNQPQHF. The CDR3 bases are TGTGCCTGGAGTCCCAATCAGCCCCAGCATTTT. J is TRBJ1-5 and V is TRBV30; D not resolved. Trimming shortened V by 2 bases and J by 3 bases, and 2 bases separated the two germline ends. This CDR3 is 11 amino acids long. Per germline, CDR1 GTSNPN and CDR2 SVGIG (reference sequence).

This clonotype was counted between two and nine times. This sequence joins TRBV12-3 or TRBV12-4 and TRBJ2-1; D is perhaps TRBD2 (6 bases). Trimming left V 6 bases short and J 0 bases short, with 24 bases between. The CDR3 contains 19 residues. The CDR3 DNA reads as TGTGCCAGCAGGCGGGATAATTCTCCGATGCTAATCTCCTACAATGAGCAGTTCTTC. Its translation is CASRRDNSPMLISYNEQFF.